This note documents a single TCR beta chain sequence. Its antigen is not known. The sample is drawn from a study of T-cell memory formation after mild COVID-19. Findings and caveats of the study: Later expanders leaned toward CD4+, whereas clones contracting from day 15 to 85 were balanced CD4/CD8. Whether second-wave clones peaking at day 37 were SARS-CoV-2 specific went unconfirmed. Detection of some responders pre-infection suggested pre-existing cross-reactive memory T cells participated.

Germline CDR1 MNHEY, CDR2 SVGAGI. The V end was cut by 5 bases, the J end by 9 bases, with 12 bases between. The CDR3 is 12 residues long. TCR alpha and TCR beta cDNA libraries carrying sample barcodes and UMIs came from 5'RACE with constant-segment primers. In TCRdb, the 5' RACE reads were re-called with MiXCR into one record per CDR3 protein. The sample includes roughly 400,000 distinct CDR3 sequences, roughly 18% of them seen just once. Sequences were obtained from PBMCs or a T cell subset sorted from them (not recorded which). This clonotype was obtained from a man between 18 and 35 years old who had mild COVID-19 (a few samples of this study predate the infection). Cell type and time point are not known. The chain couples TRBV6-5 to TRBJ2-3; TRBD1 is a possible D gene (6 bases). CDR3 region: CASSPMTGTQYF. The DNA for the CDR3 is TGTGCCAGCAGTCCTATGACAGGAACGCAGTATTTT.